A single TCR beta chain is shown here with its context. Trimming removed 8 bases at V and 0 bases at J, with 11 bases between. This CDR3 contains 14 residues. Germline V gene sequence: CDR1 MNHEY, CDR2 SVGEGT. This specimen comes from a study of T cell repertoires in cytomegalovirus infection. TCRdb re-called the reads with MiXCR, one entry per CDR3 protein. The repertoire includes approximately 250,000 distinct CDR3 sequences, roughly 23% of them detected once, and roughly 18% sits in the top ten. The clonotype originates from a human donor in good health (CMV status not recorded). Some clones in this sample may be carry-over from other donors' samples. The sequenced sample was CD8+ T cells from PBMCs. V usage is TRBV6-2 or TRBV6-3 and J usage is TRBJ1-3; D remains unclear. In DNA, the CDR3 is TGTGCCAGCTGGGGTTCCGGCTCTGGAAACACCATATATTTT. It is translated as CASWGSGSGNTIYF.